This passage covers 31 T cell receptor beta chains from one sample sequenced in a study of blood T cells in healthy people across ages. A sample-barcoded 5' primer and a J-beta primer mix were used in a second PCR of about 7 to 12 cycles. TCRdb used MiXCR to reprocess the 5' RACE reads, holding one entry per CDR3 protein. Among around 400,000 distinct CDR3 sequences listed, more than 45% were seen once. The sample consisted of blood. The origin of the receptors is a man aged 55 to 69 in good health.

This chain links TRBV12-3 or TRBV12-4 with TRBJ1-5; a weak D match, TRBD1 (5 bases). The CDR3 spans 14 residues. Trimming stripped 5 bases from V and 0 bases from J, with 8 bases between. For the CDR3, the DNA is TGTGCCAGCAGTCGGGGGGGTAGCAATCAGCCCCAGCATTTT. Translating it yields CASSRGGSNQPQHF.

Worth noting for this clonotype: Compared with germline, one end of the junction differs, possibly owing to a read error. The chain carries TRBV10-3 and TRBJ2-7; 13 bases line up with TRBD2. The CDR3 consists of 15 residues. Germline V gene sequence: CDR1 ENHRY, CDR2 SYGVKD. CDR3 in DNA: TGTGCCATCAGTGACCCTGGACTAGCGGGGGACGAGCGGTACTTC. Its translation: CAISDPGLAGDERYF.

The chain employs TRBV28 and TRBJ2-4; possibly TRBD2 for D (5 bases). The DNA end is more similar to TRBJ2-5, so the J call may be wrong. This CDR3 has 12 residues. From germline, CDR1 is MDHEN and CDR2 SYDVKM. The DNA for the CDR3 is TGTGCCAGCAGCGGACTCTTGGAGACCCAGTACTTC. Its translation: CASSGLLETQYF.

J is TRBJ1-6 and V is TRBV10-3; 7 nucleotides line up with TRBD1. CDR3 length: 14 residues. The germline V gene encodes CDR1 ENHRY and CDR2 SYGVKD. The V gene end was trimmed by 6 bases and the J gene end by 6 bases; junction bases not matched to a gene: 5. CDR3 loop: CAIRGTAANSPLHF. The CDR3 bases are TGTGCCATCAGGGGGACAGCAGCTAATTCACCCCTCCACTTT.

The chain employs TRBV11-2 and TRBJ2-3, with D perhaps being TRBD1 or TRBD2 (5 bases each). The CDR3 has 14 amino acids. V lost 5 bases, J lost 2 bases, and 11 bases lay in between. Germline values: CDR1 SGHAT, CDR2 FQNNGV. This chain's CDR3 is CASSHGTPTDTQYF. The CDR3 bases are TGTGCCAGCAGCCATGGGACCCCCACAGATACGCAGTATTTT.

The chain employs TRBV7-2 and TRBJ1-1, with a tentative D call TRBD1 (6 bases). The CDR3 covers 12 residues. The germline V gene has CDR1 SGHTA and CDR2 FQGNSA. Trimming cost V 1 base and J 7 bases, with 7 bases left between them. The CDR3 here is CASSLDRVEAFF. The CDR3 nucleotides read TGTGCCAGCAGCTTAGACAGGGTTGAAGCTTTCTTT.

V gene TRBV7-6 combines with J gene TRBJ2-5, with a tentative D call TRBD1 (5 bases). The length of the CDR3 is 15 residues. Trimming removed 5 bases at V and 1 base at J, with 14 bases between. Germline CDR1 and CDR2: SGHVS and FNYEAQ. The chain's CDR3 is CASSRTQGTQETQYF. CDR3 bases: TGTGCCAGCAGCAGGACCCAGGGTACCCAAGAGACCCAGTACTTC.

The CDR3 reads CASSSQRGNEQFF. CDR3 sequence (DNA): TGTGCCAGCAGCTCACAGCGGGGGAATGAGCAGTTCTTC. This chain joins TRBV7-2 and TRBJ2-1; 8 bases align to TRBD2. CDR3 length equals 13 residues. Germline V gene lookup returns CDR1 SGHTA and CDR2 FQGNSA. Trimming at V came to 4 bases and at J to 7 bases, leaving 3 bases not matched to a gene.

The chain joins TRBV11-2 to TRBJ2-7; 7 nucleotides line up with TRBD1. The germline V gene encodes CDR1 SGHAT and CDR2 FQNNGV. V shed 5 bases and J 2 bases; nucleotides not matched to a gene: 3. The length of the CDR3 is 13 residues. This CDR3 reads CASSRDRPYEQYF. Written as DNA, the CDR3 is TGTGCCAGCAGCCGGGACAGACCCTACGAGCAGTACTTC.

CDR3 sequence reads: CASRGTGHFGEQFF. CDR3 sequence (DNA): TGTGCCAGCAGGGGGACAGGACATTTCGGTGAGCAGTTCTTC. The V call is TRBV27, the J call TRBJ2-1, with 8 bases fitting TRBD1. The CDR3 loop spans 14 amino acids. The J segment lost 9 bases and the V segment lost 6 bases, leaving 10 bases of the junction unmatched. The germline V gene has CDR1 MNHEY and CDR2 SMNVEV (reference sequence).

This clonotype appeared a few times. CDR3 sequence: CASRTQGRTDTQYF. DNA of the CDR3: TGTGCCAGCAGGACTCAGGGACGCACAGATACGCAGTATTTT. The chain couples TRBV2 to TRBJ2-3; the D gene could be TRBD1 or TRBD2 (5 bases each). V was cut by 6 bases and J by 1 base, with 11 bases left in between. CDR1 SNHLY and CDR2 FYNNEI come from the germline V gene. The CDR3 sequence is 14 residues long. The full variable domain, rest sourced from reference TRBV2 and TRBJ2-3, is EPEVTQTPSHQVTQMGQEVILRCVPISNHLYFYWYRQILGQKVEFLVSFYNNEISEKSEIFDDQFSVERPDGSNFTLKIRSTKLEDSAMYFCASRTQGRTDTQYFGPGTRLTVL.

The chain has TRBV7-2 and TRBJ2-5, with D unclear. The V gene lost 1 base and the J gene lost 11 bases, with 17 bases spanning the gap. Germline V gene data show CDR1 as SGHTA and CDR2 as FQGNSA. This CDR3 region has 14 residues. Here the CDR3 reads CASSLDSPRNEQYF. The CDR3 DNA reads TGTGCCAGCAGCTTAGACAGTCCTCGGAATGAGCAGTACTTC.

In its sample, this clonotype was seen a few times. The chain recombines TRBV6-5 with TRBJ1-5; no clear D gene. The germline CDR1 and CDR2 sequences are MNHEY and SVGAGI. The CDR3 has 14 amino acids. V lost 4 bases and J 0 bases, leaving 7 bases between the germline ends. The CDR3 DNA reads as TGTGCCAGCAGTTCCCGGGGTAGCAATCAGCCCCAGCATTTT. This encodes CASSSRGSNQPQHF.

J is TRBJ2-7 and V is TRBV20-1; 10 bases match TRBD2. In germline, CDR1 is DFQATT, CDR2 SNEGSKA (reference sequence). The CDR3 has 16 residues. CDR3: CGTPRTLAGAAYEQYF. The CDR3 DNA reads TGCGGAACCCCTAGGACCCTAGCGGGGGCTGCCTACGAGCAGTACTTC.

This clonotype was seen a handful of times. CDR3 sequence: CASSLVGYRGGNGYTF. CDR3 bases: TGCGCCAGCAGCTTGGTGGGCTACAGGGGAGGTAATGGCTACACCTTC. The chain recombines TRBV5-1 with TRBJ1-2; 7 positions match TRBD1. Germline trimming cut 0 bases from V and 6 bases from J; bases unmatched to any gene: 11. Per germline, CDR1 SGHRS and CDR2 YFSETQ. This CDR3 has 16 residues.

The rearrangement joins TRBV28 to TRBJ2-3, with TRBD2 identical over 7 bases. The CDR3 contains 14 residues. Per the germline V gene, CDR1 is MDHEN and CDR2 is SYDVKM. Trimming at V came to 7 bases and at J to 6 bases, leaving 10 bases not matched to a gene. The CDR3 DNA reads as TGTGCCAGCAATAGCGGGTTTCATGCGGATACGCAGTATTTT. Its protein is CASNSGFHADTQYF.

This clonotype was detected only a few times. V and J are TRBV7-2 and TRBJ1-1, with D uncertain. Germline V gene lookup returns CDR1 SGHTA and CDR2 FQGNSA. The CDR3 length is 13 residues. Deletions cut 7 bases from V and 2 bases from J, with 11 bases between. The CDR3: CASTLTINTEAFF. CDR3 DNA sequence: TGTGCCAGCACCCTTACCATAAACACTGAAGCTTTCTTT.

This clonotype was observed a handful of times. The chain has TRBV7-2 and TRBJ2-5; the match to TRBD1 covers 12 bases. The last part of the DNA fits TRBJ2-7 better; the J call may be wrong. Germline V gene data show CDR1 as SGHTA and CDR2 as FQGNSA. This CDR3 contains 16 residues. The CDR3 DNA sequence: TGTGCCAGCAGCCCTAGTGCGGGGACAGGGGGCGTCGAGCAGTACTTC. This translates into CASSPSAGTGGVEQYF.

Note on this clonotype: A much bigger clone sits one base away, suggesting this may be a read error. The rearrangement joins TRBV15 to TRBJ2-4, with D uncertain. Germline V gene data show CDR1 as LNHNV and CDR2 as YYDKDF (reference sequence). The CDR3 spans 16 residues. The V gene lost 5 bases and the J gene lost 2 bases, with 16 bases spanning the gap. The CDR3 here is CATSGSDDLTKNIQYF. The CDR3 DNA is TGTGCCACCAGCGGAAGCGACGACCTTACCAAAAACATTCAGTACTTC.

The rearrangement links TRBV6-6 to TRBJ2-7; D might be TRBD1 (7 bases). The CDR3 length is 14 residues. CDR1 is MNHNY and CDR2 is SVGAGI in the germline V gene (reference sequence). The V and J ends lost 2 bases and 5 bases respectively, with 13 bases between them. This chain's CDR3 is CASSYGGTVNEQYF. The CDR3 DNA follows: TGTGCCAGCAGTTACGGGGGGACAGTCAACGAGCAGTACTTC.

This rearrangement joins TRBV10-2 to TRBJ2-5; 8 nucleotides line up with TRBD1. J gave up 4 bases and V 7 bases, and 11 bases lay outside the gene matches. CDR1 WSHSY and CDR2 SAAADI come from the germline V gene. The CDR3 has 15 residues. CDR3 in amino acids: CASMATGAHGETQYF. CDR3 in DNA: TGCGCCAGCATGGCGACAGGGGCGCACGGAGAGACCCAGTACTTC.

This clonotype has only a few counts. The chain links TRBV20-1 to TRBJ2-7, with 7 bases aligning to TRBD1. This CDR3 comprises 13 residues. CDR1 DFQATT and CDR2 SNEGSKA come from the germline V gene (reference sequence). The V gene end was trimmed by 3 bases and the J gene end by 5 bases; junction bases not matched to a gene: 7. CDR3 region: CSARGPTGNEQYF. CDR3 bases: TGCAGTGCTAGGGGGCCGACAGGGAACGAGCAGTACTTC.

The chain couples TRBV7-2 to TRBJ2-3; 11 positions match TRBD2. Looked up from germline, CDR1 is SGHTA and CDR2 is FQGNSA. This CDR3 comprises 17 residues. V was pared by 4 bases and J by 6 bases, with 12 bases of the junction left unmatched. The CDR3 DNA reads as TGTGCCAGCAGCTCCCGGCTAGCGGGGGGCCAAGATGATACGCAGTATTTT. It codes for CASSSRLAGGQDDTQYF.

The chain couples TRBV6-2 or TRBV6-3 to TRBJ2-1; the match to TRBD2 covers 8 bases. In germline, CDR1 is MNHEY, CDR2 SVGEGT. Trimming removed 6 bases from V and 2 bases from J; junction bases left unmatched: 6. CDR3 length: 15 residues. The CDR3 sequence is CASRISGGAYNEQFF. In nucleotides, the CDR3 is TGTGCCAGCAGAATCTCCGGGGGGGCCTACAATGAGCAGTTCTTC.

CDR3 sequence reads: CSVVWGAAEAFF. CDR3 sequence (DNA): TGCAGCGTAGTATGGGGGGCGGCTGAAGCTTTCTTT. The rearrangement links TRBV29-1 to TRBJ1-1; a weak D match, TRBD1 (6 bases). CDR1 is SQVTM, CDR2 ANQGSEA, per germline. The V gene lost 6 bases and the J gene lost 6 bases, with 14 bases spanning the gap. The CDR3 totals 12 residues.

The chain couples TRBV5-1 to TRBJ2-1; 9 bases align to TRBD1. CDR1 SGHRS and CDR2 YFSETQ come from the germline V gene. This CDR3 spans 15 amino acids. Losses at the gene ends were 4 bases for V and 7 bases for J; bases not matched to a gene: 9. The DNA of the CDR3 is TGCGCCAGCAGCCTCCGGGACAGGGTTTTGAATGAGCAGTTCTTC. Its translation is CASSLRDRVLNEQFF.

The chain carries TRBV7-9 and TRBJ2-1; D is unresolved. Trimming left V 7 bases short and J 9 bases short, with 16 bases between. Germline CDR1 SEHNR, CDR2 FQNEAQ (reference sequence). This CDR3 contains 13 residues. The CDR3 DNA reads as TGTGCCAGCACCCTCACCCCGGTTAGTGAGCAGTTCTTC. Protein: CASTLTPVSEQFF. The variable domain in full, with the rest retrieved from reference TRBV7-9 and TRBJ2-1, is DTGVSQNPRHKITKRGQNVTFRCDPISEHNRLYWYRQTLGQGPEFLTYFQNEAQLEKSRLLSDRFSAERPKGSFSTLEIQRTEQGDSAMYLCASTLTPVSEQFFGPGTRLTVL.

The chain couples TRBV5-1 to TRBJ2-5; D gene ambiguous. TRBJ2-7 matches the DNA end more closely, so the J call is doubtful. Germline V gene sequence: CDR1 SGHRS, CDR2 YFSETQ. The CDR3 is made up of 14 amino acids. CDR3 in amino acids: CASSLGARGLEQYF. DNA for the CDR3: TGCGCCAGCAGCTTGGGGGCGCGAGGCCTCGAGCAGTACTTC.

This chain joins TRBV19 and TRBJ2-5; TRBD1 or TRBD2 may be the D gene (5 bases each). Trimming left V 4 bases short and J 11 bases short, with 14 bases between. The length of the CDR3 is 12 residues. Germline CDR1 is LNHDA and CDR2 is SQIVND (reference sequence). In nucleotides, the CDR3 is TGTGCCAGTAGTACAGGGAGCAATGAGCAGTACTTC. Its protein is CASSTGSNEQYF.

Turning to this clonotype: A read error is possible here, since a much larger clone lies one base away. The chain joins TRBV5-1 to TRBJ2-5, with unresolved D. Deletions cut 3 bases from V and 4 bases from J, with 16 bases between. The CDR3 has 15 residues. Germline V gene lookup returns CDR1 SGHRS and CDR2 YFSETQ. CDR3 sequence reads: CASSSDGALGETQYF. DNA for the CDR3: TGCGCCAGCAGCTCCGACGGCGCTTTGGGAGAGACCCAGTACTTC.

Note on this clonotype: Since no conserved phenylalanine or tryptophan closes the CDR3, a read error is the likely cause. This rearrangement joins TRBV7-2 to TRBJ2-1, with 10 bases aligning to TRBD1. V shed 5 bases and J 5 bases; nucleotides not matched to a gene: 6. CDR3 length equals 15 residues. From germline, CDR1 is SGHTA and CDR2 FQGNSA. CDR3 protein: CASSIRTGGHNEQFL. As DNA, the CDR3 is TGTGCCAGCAGCATCCGGACAGGGGGTCACAATGAGCAGTTCTTG.